This TCR beta chain was found in a study of blood T cell repertoires in COVID-19. The CDR3 runs 13 residues. Germline CDR1 GTSNPN, CDR2 SVGIG (reference sequence). Clones were read by immunoSEQ multiplex PCR, and TCRdb kept only the in-frame ones, dropping some. Here the sample spans fewer than 450,000 clones, roughly 90% being singletons. Material: PBMCs or T cells enriched from blood (not recorded which). The sequence was obtained from a woman in her 30s who had recovered from COVID-19. The rearrangement joins TRBV30 to TRBJ2-2, with 8 bases matching TRBD1. The chain's CDR3 is CAVDRANTGELFF. In DNA form, the CDR3 reads TGTGCTGTGGACAGGGCAAACACCGGGGAGCTGTTTTTT.